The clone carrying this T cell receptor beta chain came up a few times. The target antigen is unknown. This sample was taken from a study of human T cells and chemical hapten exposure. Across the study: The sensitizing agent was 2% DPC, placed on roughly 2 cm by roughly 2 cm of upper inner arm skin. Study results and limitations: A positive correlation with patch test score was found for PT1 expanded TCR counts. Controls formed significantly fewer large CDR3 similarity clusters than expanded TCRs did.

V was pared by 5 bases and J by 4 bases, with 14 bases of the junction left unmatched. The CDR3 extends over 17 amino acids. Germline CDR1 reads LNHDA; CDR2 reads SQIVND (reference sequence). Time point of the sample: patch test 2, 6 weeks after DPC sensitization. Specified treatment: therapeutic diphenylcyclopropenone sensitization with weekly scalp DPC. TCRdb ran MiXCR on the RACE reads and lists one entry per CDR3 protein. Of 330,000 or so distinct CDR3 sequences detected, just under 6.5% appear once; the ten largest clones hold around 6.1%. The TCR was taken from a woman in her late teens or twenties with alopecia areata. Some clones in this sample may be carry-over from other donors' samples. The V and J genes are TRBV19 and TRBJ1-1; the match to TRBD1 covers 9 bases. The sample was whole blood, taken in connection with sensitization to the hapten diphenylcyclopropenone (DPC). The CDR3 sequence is CASSRVPGQGPGTEAFF. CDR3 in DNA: TGTGCCAGTAGTCGTGTCCCGGGACAGGGACCGGGCACTGAAGCTTTCTTT.